This T cell receptor beta chain was retrieved from a study of monozygotic twins with inflammatory bowel disease. Study-wide findings and caveats: Neither one strong signal nor one clonotype associated with IBD was supported. With others, IBD patients shared fewer clonotypes than healthy twins did, especially with disease activity.

About this clonotype: The target antigen is unknown.

From germline, CDR1 is SGHRS and CDR2 YFSETQ. The CDR3 length is 16 residues. Each CDR3 protein gets one entry in TCRdb, which reprocessed the 5' RACE reads and gives no DNA. In total, the table holds 330,000 or so distinct CDR3 sequences. The receptor was derived from a human donor with ulcerative colitis or Crohn's disease, or a healthy co-twin of an affected twin (not recorded which). Sequenced input: blood. The J gene is TRBJ2-5, the V gene TRBV5-1; no DNA is available, so the TRBD2 call from TCRdb remains unchecked. CDR3 amino acids: CASSLLLAGGRETQYF.